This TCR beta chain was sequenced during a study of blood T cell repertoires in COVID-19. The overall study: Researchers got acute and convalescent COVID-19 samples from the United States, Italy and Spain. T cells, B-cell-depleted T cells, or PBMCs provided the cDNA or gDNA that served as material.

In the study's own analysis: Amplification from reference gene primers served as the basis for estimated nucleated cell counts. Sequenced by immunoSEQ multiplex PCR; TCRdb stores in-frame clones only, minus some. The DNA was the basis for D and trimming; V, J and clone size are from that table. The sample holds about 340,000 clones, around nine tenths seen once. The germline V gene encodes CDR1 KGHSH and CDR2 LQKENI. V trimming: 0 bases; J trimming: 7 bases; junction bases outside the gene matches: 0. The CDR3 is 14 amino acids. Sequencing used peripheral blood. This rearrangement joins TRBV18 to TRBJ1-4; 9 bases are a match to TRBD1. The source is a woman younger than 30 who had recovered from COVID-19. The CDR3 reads CASSPPGQGEKLFF. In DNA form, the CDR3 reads TGTGCCAGCTCACCACCGGGACAGGGTGAAAAACTGTTTTTT.